The following is a TCR beta chain sequence with its context. The assay was immunoSEQ multiplex PCR, and TCRdb's table has in-frame clones only and misses some. Seen here are about 50,000 clones, 85% to 95% observed once, and the top ten hold roughly 10%. Germline CDR1 GTSNPN, CDR2 SVGIG (reference sequence). The CDR3 sequence is 13 residues long. The ends were cut back, 3 bases at V and 4 bases at J, with 12 bases in the middle. J is TRBJ1-2 and V is TRBV30; a possible D gene is TRBD1 (5 bases). Sequenced: PBMCs. The sequence came from a man aged 35 to 55 with rheumatoid arthritis. The CDR3 loop is CAWRGLVSYGYTF. The CDR3 DNA reads as TGTGCCTGGAGGGGGCTTGTTAGCTATGGCTACACCTTC. Complete variable domain (other parts from reference TRBV30 and TRBJ1-2): SQTIHQWPATLVQPVGSPLSLECTVEGTSNPNLYWYRQAAGRGLQLLFYSVGIGQISSEVPQNLSASRPQDRQFILSSKKLLLSDSGFYLCAWRGLVSYGYTFGSGTRLTVV.